A selection of T cell receptor beta chains follows, all from one sample in a study of blood T cell repertoires in COVID-19. TCRdb's copy holds only in-frame clones and misses some; the assay was immunoSEQ multiplex PCR. Of more than 55,000 clones listed, roughly four fifths are singletons. Sample: peripheral blood. Receptors were obtained from a woman older than 75 with acute or convalescent COVID-19. The CDR3 runs from the conserved cysteine through the conserved F or W. Fields, in order: J gene, D gene, V gene, clone size, CDR3 DNA, CDR3 protein. A D gene is named only where the DNA matches it firmly. Some rows have no size entry. The others give once, few or many, or a class for an expanded clone.

TRBJ1-4,TRBD1,TRBV10-2,-,TGCGCCAGCAGCCGATTCACGGACAGGGAAAAACTGTTTTTT,CASSRFTDREKLFF
TRBJ1-5,-,TRBV7-2,-,TGTGCCAGCAGCTCCTTCCGGTTTCAGCCCCAGCATTTT,CASSSFRFQPQHF
TRBJ2-5,TRBD1,TRBV5-1,once,TGCGCCAGCAGCTCTGGGACAGCCCAAGAGACCCAGTACTTC,CASSSGTAQETQYF
TRBJ2-7,TRBD1,TRBV7-2,-,TGTGCCAGCAGCCCTACAGGGGTCGAGCAGTACTTC,CASSPTGVEQYF
TRBJ1-6,-,TRBV20-1,-,TGCAGTGCTGGGGGGAAGGGCTACCACTTT,CSAGGKGYHF
TRBJ1-6,-,TRBV21-1,-,TGTGCCAGCAGCAAAGTGGACAGGGGGAGGGATTCACCCCTCCACTTT,CASSKVDRGRDSPLHF
TRBJ2-2,TRBD1,TRBV18,-,TGTGCCAGCTCACCAGTCGGACAGGGGGGCACCGGGGAGCTGTTTTTT,CASSPVGQGGTGELFF
TRBJ2-5,TRBD1,TRBV5-4,-,TGTGCCAGCAGCTTGGACAGGGGTGAGACCCAGTACTTC,CASSLDRGETQYF
TRBJ2-1,-,TRBV6-1,-,TGTGCCAGCAGTGATTGGAGCGATTACAATGAGCAGTTCTTC,CASSDWSDYNEQFF
TRBJ1-2,-,TRBV5-4,-,TGTGCCAGCAGCTTCGGGGGGGCGGGTTTCTTTGGCTACACCTTC,CASSFGGAGFFGYTF
TRBJ2-7,-,TRBV6-2/TRBV6-3,-,TGTGCCAGCAGTTACTCTGCGACTGGGGAGCAGTACTTC,CASSYSATGEQYF
TRBJ2-7,TRBD2,TRBV7-8,-,TGTGCCAGCAGCTTATCCAAGACTAGCGGGTCCTACGAGCAGTACTTC,CASSLSKTSGSYEQYF
TRBJ2-1,TRBD2,TRBV6-5,-,TGTGCCAGCAGTCGCCCGGGGGGATACAATGAGCAGTTCTTC,CASSRPGGYNEQFF
TRBJ2-3,-,TRBV30,-,TGTGCCTGGAGTCAGGGGAGCACAGATACGCAGTATTTT,CAWSQGSTDTQYF
TRBJ2-7,TRBD2,TRBV5-1,few,TGCGCCAGCAGAGGGACTAGCGGGGTGTACGAGCAGTACTTC,CASRGTSGVYEQYF
TRBJ2-7,-,TRBV5-5,-,TGTGCCAGCAGCTTGCCAGGACAGCCCTACGAGCAGTACTTC,CASSLPGQPYEQYF
TRBJ2-5,TRBD1,TRBV5-8,-,TGTGCCAGCAGCCAAGGGACAGGGGTTGGAGAGACCCAGTACTTC,CASSQGTGVGETQYF
TRBJ1-1,-,TRBV5-1,-,TGCGCCAGCAGCTTGGATGGGGGGACTGAAGCTTTCTTT,CASSLDGGTEAFF
TRBJ2-2,-,TRBV5-1,-,TGCGCCAGCAGCTTGCTGGACAGGAACACCGGGGAGCTGTTTTTT,CASSLLDRNTGELFF
TRBJ1-1,TRBD1,TRBV10-3,few,TGTGCCATCAGTCACGGACAGGGGAGGAGGATGAACACTGAAGCTTTCTTT,CAISHGQGRRMNTEAFF
TRBJ1-5,-,TRBV19,-,TGTGCCAGTAGTATAGCCCGGGGGAGCTATAGCAATCAGCCCCAGCATTTT,CASSIARGSYSNQPQHF
TRBJ1-1,TRBD1,TRBV18,once,TGTGCCAGCTCACTCGGGACAGGGGGGAACACTGAAGCTTTCTTT,CASSLGTGGNTEAFF
TRBJ2-7,TRBD2,TRBV6-5,few,TGTGCCAGCAGTCGGACTAGCGGGGGAGAGCAGTACTTC,CASSRTSGGEQYF
TRBJ2-3,TRBD2,TRBV19,-,TGTGCCAGTAGTTTCGGGGGGGCCGTAGATACGCAGTATTTT,CASSFGGAVDTQYF
TRBJ1-2,-,TRBV27,-,TGTGCCAGCAGTTTAGAATCTGGCAACTATGGCTACACCTTC,CASSLESGNYGYTF
TRBJ2-4,-,TRBV6-6,-,TGTGCCAGCAGTTATAGCACGTCCAAAAACATTCAGTACTTC,CASSYSTSKNIQYF
TRBJ1-3,-,TRBV6-1,once,TGTGCCAGCAGTGAAAGGTGGGGAGCCGGAAACACCATATATTTT,CASSERWGAGNTIYF
TRBJ2-1,TRBD2,TRBV5-1,once,TGCGCCAGCAGCCAGACTAGCGGGGGAACCAATGAGCAGTTCTTC,CASSQTSGGTNEQFF
TRBJ1-5,-,TRBV1,-,TGCACCAGCAGCCAAGATAGGGGGAGGGACGAAGGCAATCAGCCCCAGCATTTT,CTSSQDRGRDEGNQPQHF
TRBJ2-7,-,TRBV5-1,few,TGCGCCAGCAGCTTGGAGGGCAGGGTGGAAGAGCAGTACTTC,CASSLEGRVEEQYF
TRBJ1-5,-,TRBV4-1,few,TGCGCCAGCAGCCAAGCAGAGGCTAGCAATCAGCCCCAGCATTTT,CASSQAEASNQPQHF
TRBJ1-1,TRBD1,TRBV15,-,TGTGCCACCAGCAGAGATAAGGGGGCGGACACTGAAGCTTTCTTT,CATSRDKGADTEAFF